Following are 2 T cell receptor beta chains from one sample sequenced in a study of T cell responses to AZD1222 COVID-19 vaccine. TCRdb's copy holds only in-frame clones and misses some; the assay was immunoSEQ multiplex PCR. The table has some 150,000 clones, roughly nine tenths seen once. The sequences come from peripheral blood, collected on day 0 of MenACWY control vaccination. The source is an adult in good health.

V gene TRBV2 combines with J gene TRBJ1-2; 9 bases map to TRBD1. This CDR3 is 15 amino acids long. Trimming removed 0 bases from V and 6 bases from J; junction bases left unmatched: 5. Germline V gives CDR1 SNHLY, CDR2 FYNNEI. The chain's CDR3 is CASSEAPTGGHGYTF. CDR3 DNA: TGTGCCAGCAGTGAAGCTCCGACAGGGGGACATGGCTACACCTTC.

This clone was counted a single time. The chain employs TRBV6-5 and TRBJ2-7; the D gene is possibly TRBD1 (6 bases). The CDR3 has 13 amino acids. Trimming removed 5 bases from V and 4 bases from J, with 12 bases in between. Germline V gene sequence: CDR1 MNHEY, CDR2 SVGAGI. The CDR3 bases are TGTGCCAGCAGTCTCGCAGGGGATTACGAGCAGTACTTC. This translates into CASSLAGDYEQYF.